This record covers a single T cell receptor (beta chain). The data belong to a study of blood T cell repertoires in COVID-19. Clinical histories supplied by participants themselves formed the basis of cohort assignment. Here immunoSEQ multiplex PCR was the method, and the copy in TCRdb shows in-frame clones only, minus some. The sample shows roughly 400,000 clones, roughly 87% of them seen only once. Per the germline V gene, CDR1 is GTSNPN and CDR2 is SVGIG (reference sequence). The CDR3 consists of 15 residues. Trimming at V came to 5 bases and at J to 7 bases, leaving 11 bases not matched to a gene.

J is TRBJ2-1 and V is TRBV30, with 10 bases identical to TRBD1. Input material: PBMCs or T cells enriched from blood (not recorded which). The receptor was derived from a young man who had recovered from COVID-19. The CDR3 loop is CAWHKPGTGANEQFF. The CDR3 DNA sequence: TGTGCCTGGCATAAGCCGGGGACAGGGGCTAATGAGCAGTTCTTC.